This T cell receptor beta chain was captured in a study of T cells in women clearing cervical HPV infection. Study background: Cases: HPV16-related CIN3 or worse on histology, a couple of invasive cancers.

Concerning this clone itself: What it recognizes is unknown. The CDR3 end is not reached by the read, which stops 3 residues before it; the germline J gene fills it in.

Prevalent HPV16 infections were excluded; only incident single HPV16 infections included. This CDR3 has 13 amino acids. Trimming stripped 6 bases from V and 6 bases from J, with 15 bases between. Germline-derived CDR1 and CDR2 are GTSNPN and SVGIG (reference sequence). Only in-frame clones appear in the TCRdb table, and some are missing; sequencing was by immunoSEQ multiplex PCR. This table holds under 45,000 clones. Broader study findings: T-cell numbers per sample were unknown and may explain richness differences.

The chain employs TRBV30 and TRBJ2-1; a possible D gene is TRBD2 (6 bases). The sequence was collected from a woman aged 18 to 69 with a cervical HPV16 infection that either progressed to CIN3+ or cleared (not recorded which). The sequenced sample was blood buffy coat. The CDR3: CACPGLAPNEQFF. The CDR3 DNA, read in part, is TGTGCCTGTCCGGGACTCGCCCCCAATGAG.